The rows below give T cell receptor beta chains drawn from one sample of a study of blood T cell repertoires in COVID-19. The assay was immunoSEQ multiplex PCR, and TCRdb's table has in-frame clones only and misses some. The data show more than 40,000 clones, around nine tenths seen once. Material for sequencing was peripheral blood. These TCRs come from a man at least 80 years old with acute or convalescent COVID-19. Each CDR3 is given with its conserved first and last residue. A D gene is named only where the DNA matches it firmly. Where a row states a size, it is once, few, many or the class of an expanded clone; other rows omit it.

d_gene	abundance	j_gene	v_gene	CDR3nt	CDR3aa
-	once	TRBJ2-7	TRBV5-1	TGCGCCAGCAGCCGCCAAACGGACAGTAGCTCCTACGAGCAGTACTTC	CASSRQTDSSSYEQYF
TRBD2	-	TRBJ2-3	TRBV19	TGTGCCAGTAGTATACCTAGCGGGGGGGCAGATACGCAGTATTTT	CASSIPSGGADTQYF
-	-	TRBJ2-7	TRBV3-1/TRBV3-2	TGTGCCAGCAGCCAAACGAGGTATTACACCTACGAGCAGTACTTC	CASSQTRYYTYEQYF
-	-	TRBJ2-2	TRBV7-3	TGTGCCAGCAGCTCGGAGGGGGCCAACACCGGGGAGCTGTTTTTT	CASSSEGANTGELFF
TRBD1	-	TRBJ1-2	TRBV6-1	TGTGCCAGCAGTGAAACGGGACAGAACTATGGCTACACCTTC	CASSETGQNYGYTF
TRBD1	-	TRBJ2-5	TRBV11-2	TGTGCCAGCAGCTTAGGAGCAGGGGGCTGGGAGACCCAGTACTTC	CASSLGAGGWETQYF
-	-	TRBJ2-5	TRBV7-2	TGTGCCAGCAGCTTAAGGGGACACGGGCAAGAGACCCAGTACTTC	CASSLRGHGQETQYF
TRBD1	-	TRBJ1-5	TRBV30	TGTGCCTGGAGTGTCACAGGGGAACAGCCCCAGCATTTT	CAWSVTGEQPQHF
-	-	TRBJ1-1	TRBV5-1	TGCGCCAGCAGCATGTCGCAGGCGAACACTGAAGCTTTCTTT	CASSMSQANTEAFF
TRBD1	few	TRBJ1-2	TRBV2	TGTGCCAACGGGGGCCTAGGGACAGGGGTAGAGGGCTACACCTTC	CANGGLGTGVEGYTF
TRBD2	-	TRBJ2-5	TRBV24-1	TGTGCCACCAGTGATTTGGGGAGGGGTGAGACCCAGTACTTC	CATSDLGRGETQYF
-	once	TRBJ2-5	TRBV13	TGTGCCAGCAGCTCCTCGGACAGAAAAGAGACCCAGTACTTC	CASSSSDRKETQYF
-	-	TRBJ1-2	TRBV3-1/TRBV3-2	TGTGCCAGCAGCCAAGATCCAGGGCTTTATGGCTACACCTTC	CASSQDPGLYGYTF
-	-	TRBJ1-5	TRBV19	TGTGCCAGTAGTTCACAGGTGGCGGGCAATCAGCCCCAGCATTTT	CASSSQVAGNQPQHF
TRBD1	-	TRBJ1-1	TRBV9	TGTGCCAGCAGCGTAGGGGGCAGGGGGCGCGGTGAAGCTTTCTTT	CASSVGGRGRGEAFF
-	-	TRBJ1-1	TRBV12-3/TRBV12-4	TGTGCCAGCAGTTCTCGACATGAAGCTTTCTTT	CASSSRHEAFF
TRBD1	-	TRBJ1-5	TRBV27	TGTGCCAGCAGTTACCCGGGACAGGTTCTGCCCCAGCATTTT	CASSYPGQVLPQHF
-	-	TRBJ1-5	TRBV28	TGTGCCAGCAGTAAGAGTGGAGGGGATAGCAATCAGCCCCAGCATTTT	CASSKSGGDSNQPQHF
-	once	TRBJ1-2	TRBV18	TGTGCCAGCTCTTCCGGGGAGAACTATGGCTACACCTTC	CASSSGENYGYTF
-	-	TRBJ2-1	TRBV7-9	TGTGCCAGCAGCTCCCACAAGCAGTTCTTC	CASSSHKQFF
TRBD1	-	TRBJ1-3	TRBV14	TGTGCCAGCAGCCAAGACGTCCGGGACAGGGGGCTTACCTCCTACTCTGGAAACACCATATATTTT	CASSQDVRDRGLTSYSGNTIYF
TRBD1	-	TRBJ2-2	TRBV23-1	TGCGCCAGCAGTCAAGAGGACAGGGGGTGCGTCGGAACCGGGGAGCTGTTTTTT	CASSQEDRGCVGTGELFF
-	-	TRBJ1-1	TRBV6-1	TGTGCCAGCAGTGAAGCGTCCAGGGGCGACACTGAAGCTTTCTTT	CASSEASRGDTEAFF
-	few	TRBJ2-2	TRBV30	TGTGCCCAAGCGGTAGCGAACACCGGGGAGCTGTTTTTT	CAQAVANTGELFF
TRBD2	-	TRBJ2-1	TRBV7-2	TGTGCCAGCAGCTTAGCGTCGGTGGGCGGGGGGGCCATTGAGCAGTTCTTC	CASSLASVGGGAIEQFF
TRBD1	-	TRBJ1-2	TRBV10-3	TGTGCCATCAGTGAGTCGACAGGGGTTGCGGATGGCTACACCTTC	CAISESTGVADGYTF
TRBD1	-	TRBJ1-5	TRBV19	TGTGCCAGTAGTTGGGACAGGGAGGGAGCTAATCAGCCCCAGCATTTT	CASSWDREGANQPQHF
TRBD1	-	TRBJ1-5	TRBV6-5	TGTGCCAGCAGGAGGACAGGGCGAAATCAGCCCCAGCATTTT	CASRRTGRNQPQHF
-	once	TRBJ1-2	TRBV6-1	TGTGCCAGCAGTGAAGGGCCCGCTAACTATGGCTACACCTTC	CASSEGPANYGYTF
-	-	TRBJ1-1	TRBV3-1/TRBV3-2	TGTGCCAGCAGCCACCTAGCTGAAGCTTTCTTT	CASSHLAEAFF
-	-	TRBJ1-2	TRBV3-1/TRBV3-2	TGTGCCAGCAGCCACCCGATCCTGCGGGGCTACACCTTC	CASSHPILRGYTF
TRBD2	-	TRBJ2-1	TRBV28	TGTGCCAGCCTGGCTGGGAGCGGGGGGAAGGTCGACAATGAGCAGTTCTTC	CASLAGSGGKVDNEQFF
-	-	TRBJ1-3	TRBV7-9	TGTGCCAGCAGCTTAGAGTCCCTGGGAGTCTCTGGAAACACCATATATTTT	CASSLESLGVSGNTIYF
-	-	TRBJ1-1	TRBV10-3	TGTGCCATCAGGGCGGTCGGTGGCTACACTGAAGCTTTCTTT	CAIRAVGGYTEAFF
TRBD1	-	TRBJ1-5	TRBV27	TGTGCCAGCCGCCCCCTAGGGACAGGAGGAAATCAGCCCCAGCATTTT	CASRPLGTGGNQPQHF
-	-	TRBJ1-2	TRBV20-1	TGCAGTGCAGCAGGGGATGGCTACACCTTC	CSAAGDGYTF
-	-	TRBJ1-3	TRBV28	TGTGCCCAAATGTGGCAGAGCCGGAGGAAATCCACCATATATTTT	CAQMWQSRRKSTIYF
-	-	TRBJ2-7	TRBV6-6	TGTGCCAGCAGTTACTCTTCGGCGGGCCCAGCCTACGAGCAGTACTTC	CASSYSSAGPAYEQYF
TRBD1	-	TRBJ1-5	TRBV29-1	TGCAGCGTTGACCAGGGGGCCAATCAGCCCCAGCATTTT	CSVDQGANQPQHF
-	-	TRBJ1-1	TRBV6-5	TGTGCCAGCAGCAATAACAGGGTCTCTGAGGCTTTCTTT	CASSNNRVSEAFF
TRBD1	-	TRBJ2-5	TRBV6-5	TGTGCCAGCGAGGGACAGAGGGAGACCCAGTACTTC	CASEGQRETQYF
-	-	TRBJ2-4	TRBV6-5	TGTGCCAGCAGTTCTTCCGGGGGAGGTATAAACATTCAGTACTTC	CASSSSGGGINIQYF
-	-	TRBJ1-3	TRBV7-9	TGTGCCAGCAGCTTAACCAGCGCTGGAAACACCATATATTTT	CASSLTSAGNTIYF
-	-	TRBJ1-2	TRBV6-5	TGTGCCAGCAGTCCTCGGCAGGGATTCTATGGCTACACCTTC	CASSPRQGFYGYTF
TRBD2	-	TRBJ2-3	TRBV15	TGTGCCACCAGCAGAGATCTAGCGGGGCGCTCTAGCACAGATACGCAGTATTTT	CATSRDLAGRSSTDTQYF
-	-	TRBJ1-4	TRBV11-2	TGTGCCAGCAGCTCCTTTATCCCCCCGTCAGGTCGGGGGGATGAAAAACTGTTTTTT	CASSSFIPPSGRGDEKLFF
TRBD1	-	TRBJ1-2	TRBV6-5	TGTGCCAGCAGTCGCGACAGGGAGATCTATGGCTACACCTTC	CASSRDREIYGYTF
-	-	TRBJ1-2	TRBV6-5	TGTGCCAGCAGAAGATGGACAGAAAACTATGGCTACACCTTC	CASRRWTENYGYTF
-	-	TRBJ1-1	TRBV3-1/TRBV3-2	TGTGCCAGCAGCCAAGCCGCAACGGGTAACACTGAAGCTTTCTTT	CASSQAATGNTEAFF
TRBD1	few	TRBJ2-7	TRBV6-5	TGTGCCATCCATAGGGACAGGGCTCCCTACGAGCAGTACTTC	CAIHRDRAPYEQYF
-	-	TRBJ1-1	TRBV6-5	TGTGCCAGCAGTTACGACGGGGGAGTGCCCCACACTCGAGCTTTCTTT	CASSYDGGVPHTRAFF
TRBD1	-	TRBJ1-4	TRBV20-1	TGCAGGGGACAGGGTGGCGAAAAACTGTTTTTT	CRGQGGEKLFF
TRBD1	-	TRBJ2-2	TRBV14	TGTGCCAGCAGCTCATGGACAGGGGGTGTCACCGGGGAGCTGTTTTTT	CASSSWTGGVTGELFF
-	-	TRBJ2-5	TRBV19	TGTGCCAGTAGTAAGGGTCCAGGGGCCCAAGAGACCCAGTACTTC	CASSKGPGAQETQYF
TRBD1	-	TRBJ1-1	TRBV27	TGTGCCAGCAGTTTATGGGACAGGGGATCGGCCACTGAAGCTTTCTTT	CASSLWDRGSATEAFF
TRBD1	once	TRBJ1-2	TRBV29-1	TGCAGCGTCCTTGGGACAGATGGCTACACCTTC	CSVLGTDGYTF
-	-	TRBJ1-1	TRBV5-1	TGCGCCAGCAGCAGGGAGGGGAACACTGAAGCTTTCTTT	CASSREGNTEAFF
-	-	TRBJ2-3	TRBV5-4	TGTGCCAGCACCCCACGATCCAAGGCGGTATTAAGCACAGATACGCAGTATTTT	CASTPRSKAVLSTDTQYF
TRBD1	-	TRBJ1-4	TRBV20-1	TGCAGTGCTAGGACAGGGGGCGGGCTGTTTTTT	CSARTGGGLFF
-	-	TRBJ2-3	TRBV30	TGTGCCTGGAGTTTCTACCCAGGGGCAGATACGCAGTATTTT	CAWSFYPGADTQYF